A single sample is the source of the 27 T cell receptor beta chains below, sequenced in a study of spatial heterogeneity in lung cancer. Described time point: sample taken at primary tumor resection. TCRdb passed the 5' RACE reads through MiXCR, listing each CDR3 protein once. Among 55,000 to 70,000 distinct CDR3 sequences, about 5.9% were seen once, and the ten largest hold roughly 15%. The input for sequencing was PBMCs, taken at surgery. The receptors shown here come from a female donor with early-stage non-small cell lung cancer.

This clonotype was detected ten times or more. The genes are TRBV5-6 and TRBJ2-5; 11 bases are shared with TRBD2. The CDR3 has 16 amino acids. V trimming: 0 bases; J trimming: 4 bases; junction bases outside the gene matches: 5. Germline-derived CDR1 and CDR2 are SGHDT and YYEEEE. This CDR3 is CASSLALAGVGETQYF. Here the CDR3 DNA reads TGTGCCAGCAGCTTGGCACTAGCGGGAGTTGGAGAGACCCAGTACTTC.

This clonotype was counted a few times. The CDR3 DNA follows: TGTGCCAGCATCCCTCCCTCAGGAGACACCATATATTTT. Encoded protein: CASIPPSGDTIYF. V is TRBV6-4 and J is TRBJ1-3, with D hard to call. The germline V gene has CDR1 MRHNA and CDR2 SNTAGT. With 7 bases removed from V and 8 bases from J, the gap between germline ends came to 15 bases. The CDR3 is 13 amino acids.

A few counts support this clonotype. The chain has TRBV30 and TRBJ2-2, with unresolved D. Germline CDR1 reads GTSNPN; CDR2 reads SVGIG (reference sequence). Trimming cost V 2 bases and J 6 bases, with 4 bases left between them. This CDR3 has 11 residues. The CDR3: CAWSWAGELFF. The CDR3 DNA reads TGTGCCTGGAGTTGGGCCGGGGAGCTGTTTTTT. The full variable domain, with the rest looked up from reference TRBV30 and TRBJ2-2, is SQTIHQWPATLVQPVGSPLSLECTVEGTSNPNLYWYRQAAGRGLQLLFYSVGIGQISSEVPQNLSASRPQDRQFILSSKKLLLSDSGFYLCAWSWAGELFFGEGSRLTVL.

By share, this clonotype counts as medium-sized. The chain combines TRBV3-1 with TRBJ2-7; 11 nucleotides line up with TRBD1. Per the germline V gene, CDR1 is LGHDT and CDR2 is YNNKEL (reference sequence). The CDR3 length is 14 residues. V lost 4 bases to trimming and J lost 4 bases; unmatched junction nucleotides: 3. Here the CDR3 reads CASSLGTGGYEQYV. DNA for the CDR3: TGTGCCAGCAGCCTTGGGACAGGGGGGTACGAGCAGTACGTC.

This clonotype has at least ten counts. The chain uses TRBV12-3 or TRBV12-4 and TRBJ2-7; D might be TRBD1 or TRBD2, each matching 5 bases. The CDR3 contains 15 residues. The ends were cut back, 5 bases at V and 4 bases at J, with 18 bases in the middle. CDR3 DNA: TGTGCCAGCAGTCCCTCGACAGTAGGAGGATACGAGCAGTACTTC. Its protein product is CASSPSTVGGYEQYF.

There are a few counts of this clonotype. This chain joins TRBV6-5 and TRBJ1-2; 7 bases are a match to TRBD1. Germline V CDR1 and CDR2: MNHEY, SVGAGI. V gave up 5 bases and J gave up 4 bases; unmatched junction bases: 4. The CDR3 sequence is 13 residues long. The CDR3 nucleotides read TGTGCCAGCAGTGCGGGACAGCCCTATGGCTACACCTTC. It encodes CASSAGQPYGYTF.

The sample holds one count of this clonotype. V usage is TRBV18 and J usage is TRBJ2-7; D unclear. Deletions cut 3 bases from V and 1 base from J, with 4 bases between. The CDR3 has 12 residues. Germline V gene lookup returns CDR1 KGHSH and CDR2 LQKENI. CDR3 sequence reads: CASSPESYEQYV. The CDR3 coding sequence is TGTGCCAGCTCACCCGAATCCTACGAGCAGTACGTC.

This clonotype was seen many times. The chain has TRBV6-1 and TRBJ1-2; 10 nucleotides line up with TRBD1. This CDR3 comprises 15 residues. J was trimmed by 4 bases and V by 8 bases; bases with no gene match: 10. Looked up from germline, CDR1 is MNHNS and CDR2 is SASEGT. The CDR3 sequence: CASCQGQGLAYGYTF. The CDR3 DNA is TGTGCCAGCTGTCAGGGACAGGGGCTTGCCTATGGCTACACCTTC.

This clonotype was recorded many times. The rearrangement joins TRBV20-1 to TRBJ2-1, with 8 bases aligning to TRBD2. With V trimmed by 2 bases and J by 3 bases, 6 bases remained unmatched. The CDR3 is 15 residues long. Germline assignment: CDR1 DFQATT and CDR2 SNEGSKA (reference sequence). The CDR3 DNA reads as TGCAGTGCTAGAATAACTAGCGGATACTACAATGAGCAGTTCTTC. Translating it yields CSARITSGYYNEQFF.

The rearrangement joins TRBV4-1 to TRBJ2-2; D not resolved. Germline-derived CDR1 and CDR2 are MGHRA and YSYEKL. V lost 1 base, J lost 13 bases, and 16 bases lay in between. The CDR3 contains 14 residues. This CDR3 reads CASSQVKVLAGLFF. CDR3 bases: TGCGCCAGCAGCCAAGTTAAAGTCTTAGCCGGGCTGTTTTTT.

This clonotype was recorded at least ten times. The chain employs TRBV29-1 and TRBJ2-7; D may be TRBD2 (5 bases). Germline values: CDR1 SQVTM, CDR2 ANQGSEA. The CDR3 has 12 residues. The V end was cut by 5 bases, the J end by 6 bases, with 14 bases between. The CDR3 loop is CSVRASPAEQYF. The CDR3 DNA follows: TGCAGCGTTCGCGCTAGCCCCGCCGAGCAGTACTTC.

This clonotype was seen at least ten times. The chain links TRBV7-2 to TRBJ2-3; 8 bases line up with TRBD2. CDR3 size: 15 residues. Germline V CDR1 and CDR2: SGHTA, FQGNSA. V dropped 2 bases and J dropped 2; count of bases not matched to a gene: 3. Written as DNA, the CDR3 is TGTGCCAGCAGCTTATGGACTAGCCCCACAGATACGCAGTATTTT. Its translation is CASSLWTSPTDTQYF.

The table lists this clonotype with many counts. The chain uses TRBV20-1 and TRBJ2-7, with 9 bases lining up with TRBD1. The CDR3 runs to 17 residues. In germline, CDR1 is DFQATT, CDR2 SNEGSKA (reference sequence). Trimming removed 6 bases from V and 0 bases from J; junction bases left unmatched: 15. In DNA, the CDR3 is TGCAGTGCCCCCGGGACAGGGTCCATCAGGGGCTCCTACGAGCAGTACTTC. The encoded protein is CSAPGTGSIRGSYEQYF.

CDR3 sequence (DNA): TGTGCCAGCTCACGGCCGGGACAGGGTGACTACGAGCAGTACTTC. Protein product: CASSRPGQGDYEQYF. The chain is built from TRBV18 and TRBJ2-7, with 9 bases aligning to TRBD1. The V gene end was trimmed by 4 bases and the J gene end by 3 bases; junction bases not matched to a gene: 7. This CDR3 is 15 amino acids long. The V gene's germline CDR1 is KGHSH and CDR2 LQKENI. The variable domain in full, completed from reference TRBV18 and TRBJ2-7, reads NAGVMQNPRHLVRRRGQEARLRCSPMKGHSHVYWYRQLPEEGLKFMVYLQKENIIDESGMPKERFSAEFPKEGPSILRIQQVVRGDSAAYFCASSRPGQGDYEQYFGPGTRLTVT.

This clonotype is a singleton in its sample. V and J are TRBV9 and TRBJ2-3, with a weak D call TRBD2 (5 bases). Trimming stripped 3 bases from V and 1 base from J, with 6 bases between. CDR1 is SGDLS, CDR2 YYNGEE, per germline. The CDR3 runs 13 residues. As DNA, the CDR3 is TGTGCCAGCAGCGCGAGGGGCACAGATACGCAGTATTTT. It yields the protein CASSARGTDTQYF.

This clonotype was picked up a small number of times. The chain employs TRBV9 and TRBJ1-3; D might be TRBD1 (6 bases). Trimming stripped 8 bases from V and 8 bases from J, with 14 bases between. There are 12 residues in the CDR3. Germline CDR1 SGDLS, CDR2 YYNGEE. Here the CDR3 reads CASAGGSDTIYF. The DNA for the CDR3 is TGTGCCAGTGCGGGGGGCTCAGACACCATATATTTT.

The genes are TRBV6-5 and TRBJ1-2, with a possible D match to TRBD1 (6 bases). Per the germline V gene, CDR1 is MNHEY and CDR2 is SVGAGI. V was clipped by 4 bases and J by 4 bases, with 16 bases between them. This CDR3 has 15 amino acids. In DNA, the CDR3 is TGTGCCAGCAGTTCCCTTCTCGACAGGTCCTATGGCTACACCTTC. It is translated as CASSSLLDRSYGYTF.

This chain uses TRBV6-1 with TRBJ2-2, with D possibly called TRBD1 or TRBD2 (5 bases each). This CDR3 is built from 15 residues. The germline V gene has CDR1 MNHNS and CDR2 SASEGT. Trimming pared 0 bases from V and 4 bases from J, leaving 9 bases between. CDR3 in amino acids: CASSEAGRITGELFF. In DNA, the CDR3 is TGTGCCAGCAGTGAAGCGGGACGGATCACCGGGGAGCTGTTTTTT.

This clonotype was recorded many times. The chain combines TRBV28 with TRBJ2-3; D gene ambiguous. This CDR3 has 12 amino acids. The ends were cut back, 4 bases at V and 3 bases at J, with 5 bases in the middle. Germline V gives CDR1 MDHEN, CDR2 SYDVKM. CDR3: CASSSPTDTQYF. The CDR3 nucleotides read TGTGCCAGCAGTTCCCCGACAGATACGCAGTATTTT.

This clonotype was seen more than once but under ten times. The J gene is TRBJ2-1, the V gene TRBV14; D might be TRBD1 (5 bases). CDR1 is SGHDN and CDR2 is FVKESK in the germline V gene. V was clipped by 2 bases and J by 2 bases, with 10 bases between them. The CDR3 loop spans 15 amino acids. This chain's CDR3 is CASSQLLTAYNEQFF. DNA of the CDR3: TGTGCCAGCAGCCAATTGCTGACAGCCTACAATGAGCAGTTCTTC.

This clonotype was detected many times. The V and J genes are TRBV15 and TRBJ1-6; 9 bases fit TRBD1. Germline V gives CDR1 LNHNV, CDR2 YYDKDF (reference sequence). V shed 5 bases, J shed 6 bases, and the junction held 8 bases outside the gene matches. The length of the CDR3 is 16 residues. The CDR3 is CATSGFTGQGNSPLHF. The CDR3 DNA is TGTGCCACCAGCGGATTCACGGGACAGGGTAATTCACCCCTCCACTTT.

This clonotype has a count of ten or more. This chain joins TRBV6-2 or TRBV6-3 and TRBJ2-1, with D unresolved. With 0 bases removed from V and 10 bases from J, the gap between germline ends came to 13 bases. The CDR3 is 14 amino acids. Germline CDR1 is MNHEY and CDR2 is SVGEGT. The CDR3 coding sequence is TGTGCCAGCAGTTACTCTAGGATTTCCACCGAGCAGTTCTTC. Translation: CASSYSRISTEQFF.

This clonotype was picked up many times. The gene calls are TRBV7-3 and TRBJ2-1, with D possibly TRBD2 on 8 matching bases. Germline V gene lookup returns CDR1 SGHTA and CDR2 FQGTGA. The CDR3 is 17 amino acids. V gave up 3 bases and J gave up 7 bases, with 22 bases separating them. CDR3 DNA: TGTGCCAGCAGCTTGGGCGGAGCGGGGGCGACAGGGAATGAGCAGTTCTTC. Amino acids: CASSLGGAGATGNEQFF. Full variable domain (outside the CDR3, taken from reference TRBV7-3 and TRBJ2-1): GAGVSQTPSNKVTEKGKYVELRCDPISGHTALYWYRQSLGQGPEFLIYFQGTGAADDSGLPNDRFFAVRPEGSVSTLKIQRTERGDSAVYLCASSLGGAGATGNEQFFGPGTRLTVL.

The rearrangement links TRBV7-8 to TRBJ1-5, with D unresolved. The CDR3 consists of 16 residues. V lost 2 bases to trimming and J lost 11 bases, with 22 bases between them. The V gene's germline CDR1 is SGHVS and CDR2 FQNEAQ. Here the CDR3 reads CASSLKERQAAAAQHF. In DNA, the CDR3 is TGTGCCAGCAGCTTAAAGGAGCGCCAGGCGGCGGCGGCCCAGCATTTT.

This clonotype was counted many times. The chain carries TRBV7-2 and TRBJ2-5, with D tentatively TRBD2 (5 bases). Germline V lookup: CDR1 SGHTA, CDR2 FQGNSA. This CDR3 contains 13 residues. V dropped 9 bases and J dropped 0 bases, with 11 bases sitting between them. The CDR3 loop is CASCWRYQETQYF. The CDR3 DNA follows: TGTGCCAGTTGTTGGAGGTACCAAGAGACCCAGTACTTC.

This clonotype was seen at least ten times. The chain links TRBV7-9 to TRBJ2-5; D is unresolved. This CDR3 has 14 residues. CDR1 SEHNR and CDR2 FQNEAQ come from the germline V gene (reference sequence). Trimming removed 4 bases at V and 5 bases at J, with 14 bases between. This CDR3 is CASSSHTAEETQYF. DNA for the CDR3: TGTGCCAGCAGCTCTCACACGGCGGAGGAGACCCAGTACTTC.

This clonotype was recorded at least ten times. The CDR3 bases are TGTGCCAGCAGTTACGGAACAGGGGGCGTCTCCGAGCAGTACTTC. This encodes CASSYGTGGVSEQYF. This chain links TRBV6-5 with TRBJ2-7; 9 bases are shared with TRBD1. The CDR3 spans 15 residues. The germline CDR1 and CDR2 sequences are MNHEY and SVGAGI. The V gene end was trimmed by 2 bases and the J gene end by 6 bases; junction bases not matched to a gene: 8.